This T cell receptor beta chain was sequenced for a study of blood T cell repertoires in COVID-19. Overall study: Specimens from acute and convalescent COVID-19 originated in the United States, Italy and Spain. PBMCs, B-cell-depleted T cells, or T cells were the source of the cDNA or gDNA that made up the material.

The CDR3 totals 15 residues. The trim removed 8 bases at V and 12 bases at J, leaving 17 bases unmatched. Germline CDR1 and CDR2: MNHNY and SVGAGI (reference sequence). Original data processing: By means of reference gene primer amplification, nucleated cell counts were estimated. Sequenced by immunoSEQ multiplex PCR; TCRdb stores in-frame clones only, minus some. D and trimming come from the DNA, and the V and J calls and clone size come from that table. Among about 41,000 clones listed, around 88% were seen once. What was sequenced was peripheral blood. The rearrangement links TRBV6-6 to TRBJ2-7, with 12 bases fitting TRBD2. The receptor's source is a woman older than 75 with active or convalescent COVID-19. CDR3 sequence (DNA): TGTGCCAGCGCCTTACTAGCGGGAGGATCCGAAGGGGGGTACTTC. Amino acid sequence: CASALLAGGSEGGYF.